The subject of this entry is one T cell receptor beta chain. The antigen remains undetermined. The data were taken from a study of cytomegalovirus exposure and HLA in healthy donors. Notes on the study in general: Among TCR sequences, most were rare, though some public TCRs appeared in many donors.

Both 60 Vbeta primers and 13 Jbeta primers went into the PCR. Libraries were prepared by immunoSEQ multiplex PCR; TCRdb keeps only in-frame clonotypes and omits some of them. The sample holds about 120,000 clones; 65% to 80% are singletons and the top ten take 2.5% to 3.5%. V lost 4 bases and J lost 3, with 9 bases in between. The CDR3 consists of 13 residues. Germline loops: CDR1 SNHLY, CDR2 FYNNEI. The clonotype comes from a woman in her thirties or forties in good health and CMV-seropositive. Sequences were obtained from PBMCs. V is TRBV2 and J is TRBJ1-1; a possible D gene is TRBD1 (5 bases). The CDR3 coding sequence is TGTGCCAGCAGTGTGCAGGGATACACTGAAGCTTTCTTT. It yields the protein CASSVQGYTEAFF.